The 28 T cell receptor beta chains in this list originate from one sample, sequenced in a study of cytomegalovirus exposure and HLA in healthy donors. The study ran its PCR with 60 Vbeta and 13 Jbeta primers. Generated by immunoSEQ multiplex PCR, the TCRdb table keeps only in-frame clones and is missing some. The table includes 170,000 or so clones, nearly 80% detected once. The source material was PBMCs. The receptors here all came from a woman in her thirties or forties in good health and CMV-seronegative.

The chain's CDR3 is CASSQNSQPQHF. DNA for the CDR3: TGTGCCAGCAGCCAAAATTCACAGCCCCAGCATTTT. The chain joins TRBV14 to TRBJ1-5, with unresolved D. V was pared by 2 bases and J by 7 bases, with 6 bases between. The CDR3 length is 12 residues. In germline, CDR1 is SGHDN, CDR2 FVKESK.

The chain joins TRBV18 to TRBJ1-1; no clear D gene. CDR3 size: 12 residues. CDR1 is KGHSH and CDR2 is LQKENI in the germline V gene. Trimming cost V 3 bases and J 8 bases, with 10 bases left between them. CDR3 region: CASSPPQREAFF. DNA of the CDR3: TGTGCCAGCTCACCCCCACAGAGAGAAGCTTTCTTT.

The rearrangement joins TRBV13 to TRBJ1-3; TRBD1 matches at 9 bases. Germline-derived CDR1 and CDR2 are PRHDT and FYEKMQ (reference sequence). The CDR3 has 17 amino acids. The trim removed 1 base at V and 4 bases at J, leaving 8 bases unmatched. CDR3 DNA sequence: TGTGCCAGCAGCTTAGAGTTCGGGACAGGGAGGGGAAACACCATATATTTT. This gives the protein CASSLEFGTGRGNTIYF.

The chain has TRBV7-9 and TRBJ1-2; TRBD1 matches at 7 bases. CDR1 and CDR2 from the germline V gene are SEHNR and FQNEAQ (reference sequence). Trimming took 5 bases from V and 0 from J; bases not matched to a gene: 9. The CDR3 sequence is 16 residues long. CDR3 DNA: TGTGCCAGCAGCACGACAGGGAGGCTTACTAACTATGGCTACACCTTC. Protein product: CASSTTGRLTNYGYTF.

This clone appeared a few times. This chain's CDR3 is CASSLTSGADTQYF. CDR3 nucleotides: TGTGCCAGCAGCCTAACTAGCGGCGCAGATACGCAGTATTTT. This chain uses TRBV11-3 with TRBJ2-3; 8 bases are shared with TRBD2. Losses at the gene ends were 5 bases for V and 4 bases for J; bases not matched to a gene: 5. In germline, CDR1 is SGHNT, CDR2 YENEEA. This CDR3 contains 14 residues.

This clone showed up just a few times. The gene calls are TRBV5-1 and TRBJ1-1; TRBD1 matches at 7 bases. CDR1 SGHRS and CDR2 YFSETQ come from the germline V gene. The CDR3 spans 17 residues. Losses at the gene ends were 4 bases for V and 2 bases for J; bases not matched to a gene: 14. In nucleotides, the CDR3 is TGCGCCAGCAGCCGTCAGACAGGGACCACTGGCAACACTGAAGCTTTCTTT. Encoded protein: CASSRQTGTTGNTEAFF.

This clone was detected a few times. CDR3 sequence (DNA): TGTGCCAGTTCTCATGACACACAAGAGACCCAGTACTTC. It codes for CASSHDTQETQYF. This chain uses TRBV6-1 with TRBJ2-5, with no clear D. Trimming took off 9 bases at V and 2 bases at J, with 13 bases between the two ends. The CDR3 spans 13 residues. Germline CDR1 MNHNS, CDR2 SASEGT.

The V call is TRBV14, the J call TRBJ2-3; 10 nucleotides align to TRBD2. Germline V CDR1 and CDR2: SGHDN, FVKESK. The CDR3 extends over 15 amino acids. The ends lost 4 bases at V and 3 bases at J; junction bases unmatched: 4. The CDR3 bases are TGTGCCAGCAGCCTGCAGCGGGGGGGAACAGATACGCAGTATTTT. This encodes CASSLQRGGTDTQYF.

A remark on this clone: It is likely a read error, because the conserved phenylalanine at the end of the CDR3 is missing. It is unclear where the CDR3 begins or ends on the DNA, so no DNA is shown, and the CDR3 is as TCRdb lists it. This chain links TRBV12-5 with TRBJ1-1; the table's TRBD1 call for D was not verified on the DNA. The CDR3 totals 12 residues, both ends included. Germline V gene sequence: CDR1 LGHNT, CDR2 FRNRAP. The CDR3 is CASGLGTGGYFL.

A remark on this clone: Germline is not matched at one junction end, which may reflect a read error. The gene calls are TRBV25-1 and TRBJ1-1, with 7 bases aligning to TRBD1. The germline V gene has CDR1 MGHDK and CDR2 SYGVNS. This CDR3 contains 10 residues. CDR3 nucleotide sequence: TGTGGGACTACAGGGGTGGGTTTGCTCTTT. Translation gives CGTTGVGLLF.

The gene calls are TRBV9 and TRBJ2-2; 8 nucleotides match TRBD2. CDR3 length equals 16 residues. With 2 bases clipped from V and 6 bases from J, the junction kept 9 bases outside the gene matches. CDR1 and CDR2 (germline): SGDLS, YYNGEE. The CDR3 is CASSVPRTSFAGELFF. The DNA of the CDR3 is TGTGCCAGCAGCGTTCCCCGGACTAGCTTCGCCGGGGAGCTGTTTTTT.

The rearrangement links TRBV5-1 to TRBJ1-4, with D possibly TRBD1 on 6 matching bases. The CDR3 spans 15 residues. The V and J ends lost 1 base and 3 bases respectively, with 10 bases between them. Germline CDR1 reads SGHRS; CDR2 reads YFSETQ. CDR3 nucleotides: TGCGCCAGCAGCTTGCAGGGGCATGCTAATGAAAAACTGTTTTTT. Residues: CASSLQGHANEKLFF. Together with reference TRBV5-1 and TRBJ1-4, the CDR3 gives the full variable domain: KAGVTQTPRYLIKTRGQQVTLSCSPISGHRSVSWYQQTPGQGLQFLFEYFSETQRNKGNFPGRFSGRQFSNSRSEMNVSTLELGDSALYLCASSLQGHANEKLFFGSGTQLSVL.

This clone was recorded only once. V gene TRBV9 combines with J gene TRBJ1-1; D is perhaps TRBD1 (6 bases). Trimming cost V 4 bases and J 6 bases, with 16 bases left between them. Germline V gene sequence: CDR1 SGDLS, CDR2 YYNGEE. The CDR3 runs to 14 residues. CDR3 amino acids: CASSSDGGLSEAFF. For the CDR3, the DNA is TGTGCCAGCAGCAGCGACGGGGGGCTGTCTGAAGCTTTCTTT.

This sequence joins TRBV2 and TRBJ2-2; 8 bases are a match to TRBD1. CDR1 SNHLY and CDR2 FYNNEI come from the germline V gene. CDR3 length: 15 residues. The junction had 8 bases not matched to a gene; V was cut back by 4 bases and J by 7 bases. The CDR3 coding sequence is TGTGCCAGCAGTGGGACAGGGTTTCCGGACGGGGAGCTGTTTTTT. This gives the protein CASSGTGFPDGELFF.

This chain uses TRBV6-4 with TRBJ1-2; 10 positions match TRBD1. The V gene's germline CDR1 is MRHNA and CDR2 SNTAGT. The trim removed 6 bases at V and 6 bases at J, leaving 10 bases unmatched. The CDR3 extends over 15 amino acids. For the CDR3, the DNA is TGTGCCAGCAGAGCCTCTGGGACAGGGGTGAATGGCTACACCTTC. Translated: CASRASGTGVNGYTF.

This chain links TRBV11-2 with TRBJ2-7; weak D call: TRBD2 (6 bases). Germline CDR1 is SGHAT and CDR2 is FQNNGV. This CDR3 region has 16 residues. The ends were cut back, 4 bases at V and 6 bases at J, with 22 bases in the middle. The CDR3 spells CASSSTPGLMPGEQYF. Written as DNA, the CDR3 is TGTGCCAGCAGCTCCACCCCGGGACTGATGCCTGGCGAGCAGTACTTC.

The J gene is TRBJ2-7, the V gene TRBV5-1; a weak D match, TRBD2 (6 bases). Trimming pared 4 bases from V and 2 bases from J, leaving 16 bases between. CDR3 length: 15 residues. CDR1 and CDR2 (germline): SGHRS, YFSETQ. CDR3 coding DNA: TGCGCCAGCAGCCCCCGGGACTCACTAACCTACGAGCAGTACTTC. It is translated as CASSPRDSLTYEQYF.

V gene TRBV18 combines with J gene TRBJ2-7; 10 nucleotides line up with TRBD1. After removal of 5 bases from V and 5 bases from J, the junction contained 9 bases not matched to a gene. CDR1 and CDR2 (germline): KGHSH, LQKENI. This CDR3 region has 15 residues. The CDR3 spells CASSLSGTGVHEQYF. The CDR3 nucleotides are TGTGCCAGCTCATTGTCCGGGACAGGGGTCCACGAGCAGTACTTC.

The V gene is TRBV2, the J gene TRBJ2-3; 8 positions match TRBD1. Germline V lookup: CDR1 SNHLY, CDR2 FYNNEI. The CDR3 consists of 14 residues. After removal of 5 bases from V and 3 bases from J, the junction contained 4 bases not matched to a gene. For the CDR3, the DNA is TGTGCCAGCAGTAGACAGGGGAGGACAGATACGCAGTATTTT. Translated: CASSRQGRTDTQYF.

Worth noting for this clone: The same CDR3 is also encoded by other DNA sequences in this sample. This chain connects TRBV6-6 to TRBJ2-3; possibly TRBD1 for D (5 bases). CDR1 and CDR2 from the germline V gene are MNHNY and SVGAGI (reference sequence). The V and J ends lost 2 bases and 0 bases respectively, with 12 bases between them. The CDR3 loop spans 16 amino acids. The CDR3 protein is CASSYTRSGSTDTQYF. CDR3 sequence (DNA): TGTGCCAGCAGTTACACCAGGTCAGGGAGCACAGATACGCAGTATTTT.

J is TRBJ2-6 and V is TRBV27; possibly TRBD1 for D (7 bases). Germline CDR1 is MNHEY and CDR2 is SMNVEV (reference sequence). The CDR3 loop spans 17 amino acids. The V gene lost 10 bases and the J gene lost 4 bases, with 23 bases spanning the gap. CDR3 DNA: TGTGCCACACGGGAGAAGGGACAGTCCACCGGGGCCAACGTCCTGACTTTC. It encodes CATREKGQSTGANVLTF. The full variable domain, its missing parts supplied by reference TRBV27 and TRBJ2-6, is EAQVTQNPRYLITVTGKKLTVTCSQNMNHEYMSWYRQDPGLGLRQIYYSMNVEVTDKGDVPEGYKVSRKEKRNFPLILESPSPNQTSLYFCATREKGQSTGANVLTFGAGSRLTVL.

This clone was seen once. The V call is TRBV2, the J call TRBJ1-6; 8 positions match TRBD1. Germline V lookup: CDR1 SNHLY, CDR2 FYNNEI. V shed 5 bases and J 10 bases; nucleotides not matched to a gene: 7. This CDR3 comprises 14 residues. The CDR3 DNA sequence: TGTGCCAGCAGTCCGGACAGGGTCGGATCACCCCTCCACTTT. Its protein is CASSPDRVGSPLHF.

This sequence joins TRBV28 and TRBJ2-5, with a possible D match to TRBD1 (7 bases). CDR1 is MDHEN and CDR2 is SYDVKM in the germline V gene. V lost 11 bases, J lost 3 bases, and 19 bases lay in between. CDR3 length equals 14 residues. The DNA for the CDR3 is TGTGCCGGAGGGGGCACTACCAGAAAAGAGACCCAGTACTTC. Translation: CAGGGTTRKETQYF.

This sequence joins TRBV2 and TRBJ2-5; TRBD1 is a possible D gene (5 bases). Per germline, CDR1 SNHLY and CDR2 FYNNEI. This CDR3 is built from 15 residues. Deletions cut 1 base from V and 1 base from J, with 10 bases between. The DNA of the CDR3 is TGTGCCAGCAGTGAAGGACAGATCTTCCAAGAGACCCAGTACTTC. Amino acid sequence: CASSEGQIFQETQYF.

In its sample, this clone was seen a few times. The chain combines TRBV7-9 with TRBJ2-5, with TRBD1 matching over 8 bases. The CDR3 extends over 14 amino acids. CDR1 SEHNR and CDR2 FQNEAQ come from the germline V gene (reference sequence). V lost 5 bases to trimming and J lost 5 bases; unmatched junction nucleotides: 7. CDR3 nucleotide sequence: TGTGCCAGCAGCACCGGACAGGGTGGGGAGACCCAGTACTTC. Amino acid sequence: CASSTGQGGETQYF.

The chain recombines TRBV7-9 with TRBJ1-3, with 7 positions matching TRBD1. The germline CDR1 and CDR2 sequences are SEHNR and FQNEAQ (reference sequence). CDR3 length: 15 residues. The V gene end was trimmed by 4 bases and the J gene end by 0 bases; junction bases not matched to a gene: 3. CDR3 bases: TGTGCCAGCAGCTCATCAGGGGGCTCTGGAAACACCATATATTTT. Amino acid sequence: CASSSSGGSGNTIYF.

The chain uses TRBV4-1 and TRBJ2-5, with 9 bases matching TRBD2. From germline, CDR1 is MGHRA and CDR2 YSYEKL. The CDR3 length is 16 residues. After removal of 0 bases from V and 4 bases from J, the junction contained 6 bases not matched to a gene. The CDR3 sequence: CASSQEGGGAGETQYF. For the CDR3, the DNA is TGCGCCAGCAGCCAAGAGGGCGGGGGGGCCGGAGAGACCCAGTACTTC.

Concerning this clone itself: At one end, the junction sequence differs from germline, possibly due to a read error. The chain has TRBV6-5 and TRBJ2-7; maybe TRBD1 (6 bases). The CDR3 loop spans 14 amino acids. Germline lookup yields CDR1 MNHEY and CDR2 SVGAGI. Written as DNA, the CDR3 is TGTGTCAGCAGTTACGCCAGGGGTGGGTACGAGCAGTACTTC. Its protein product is CVSSYARGGYEQYF.